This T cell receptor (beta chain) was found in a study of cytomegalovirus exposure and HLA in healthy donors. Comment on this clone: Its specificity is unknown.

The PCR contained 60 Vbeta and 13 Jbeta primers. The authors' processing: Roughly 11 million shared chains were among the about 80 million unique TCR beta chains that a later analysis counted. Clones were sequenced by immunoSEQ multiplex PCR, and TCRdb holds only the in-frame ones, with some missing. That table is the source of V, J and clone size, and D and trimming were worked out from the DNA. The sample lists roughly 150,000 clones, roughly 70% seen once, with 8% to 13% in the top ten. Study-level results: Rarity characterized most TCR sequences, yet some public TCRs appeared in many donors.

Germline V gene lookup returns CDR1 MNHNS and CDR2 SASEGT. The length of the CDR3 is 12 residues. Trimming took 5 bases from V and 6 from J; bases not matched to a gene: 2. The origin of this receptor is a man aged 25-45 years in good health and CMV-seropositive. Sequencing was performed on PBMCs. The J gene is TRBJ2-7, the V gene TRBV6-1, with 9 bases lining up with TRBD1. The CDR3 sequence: CASSRDRVEQYF. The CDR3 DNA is TGTGCCAGCAGTAGGGACAGGGTCGAGCAGTACTTC.